This is a list of T cell receptor beta chains from one sample in a study of T cells expressing NK-cell markers. TCRdb processed the 5' RACE reads again and assigns one entry to each CDR3 protein, with no DNA. Its listing shows around 550,000 distinct CDR3 sequences. Sequenced input: blood T cells: a sorted CD56 or NKG2C T cell subset, CD4+ or CD8+ T cells, or bulk PBMC T cells (not recorded which). These receptors came from a man younger than 30 in good health. Both conserved end residues are part of each CDR3.

TRBJ1-5,TRBV19,CASSMDRAGNQPQHF
TRBJ2-5,TRBV20-1,CSARVPQGVEETQYF
TRBJ2-1,TRBV9,CASSVDPRTSGGNEQFF
TRBJ2-1,TRBV4-2,CASSHPVSIDEQFF
TRBJ2-2,TRBV7-9,CASSRASGIGTGELFF
TRBJ2-5,TRBV11-2,CASSLGTRDAETQYF
TRBJ1-1,TRBV20-1,CSAREGYTEAFF
TRBJ2-1,TRBV18,CASSLPSGRYNEQFF
TRBJ1-2,TRBV29-1,CSVSQGENYGYTF
TRBJ2-7,TRBV7-2,CASARDRHEQYF